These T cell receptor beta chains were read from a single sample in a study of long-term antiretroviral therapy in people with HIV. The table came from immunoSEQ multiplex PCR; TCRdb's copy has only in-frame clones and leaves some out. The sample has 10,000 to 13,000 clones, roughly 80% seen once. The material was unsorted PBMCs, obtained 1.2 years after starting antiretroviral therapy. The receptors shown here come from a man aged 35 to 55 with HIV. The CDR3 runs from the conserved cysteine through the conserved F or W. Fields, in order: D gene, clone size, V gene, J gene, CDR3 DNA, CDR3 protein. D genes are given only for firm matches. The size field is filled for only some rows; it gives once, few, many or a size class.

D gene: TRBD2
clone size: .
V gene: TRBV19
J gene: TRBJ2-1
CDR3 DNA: TGTGCCAGTATTCAAGGGACTAGCGGGTCGAGCTCCTACAATGAGCAGTTCTTC
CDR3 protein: CASIQGTSGSSSYNEQFF

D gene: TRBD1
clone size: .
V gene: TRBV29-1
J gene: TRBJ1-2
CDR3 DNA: TGCAGCGGGATCATGACAGGGATCTATGGCTACACCTTC
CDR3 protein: CSGIMTGIYGYTF

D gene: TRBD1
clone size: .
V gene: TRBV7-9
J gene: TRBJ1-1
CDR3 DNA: TGTGCCAGCAGGCGGGCCAGGGGGGAGGGGAACACTGAAGCTTTCTTT
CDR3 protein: CASRRARGEGNTEAFF

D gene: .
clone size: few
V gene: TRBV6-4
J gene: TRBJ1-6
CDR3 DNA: TGTGCCAGCAGTGAAGGGCAGAATTCACCCCTCCACTTT
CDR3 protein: CASSEGQNSPLHF

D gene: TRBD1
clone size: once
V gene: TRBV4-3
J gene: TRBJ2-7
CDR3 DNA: TGCGCCAGCAGCCAGGAGACAGGGTTCTACGAGCAGTACTTC
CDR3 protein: CASSQETGFYEQYF

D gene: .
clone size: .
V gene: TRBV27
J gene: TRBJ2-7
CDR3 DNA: TGTGCCAGCAGTTTTGCAAGGGGCCCCTACGAGCAGTACTTC
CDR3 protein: CASSFARGPYEQYF

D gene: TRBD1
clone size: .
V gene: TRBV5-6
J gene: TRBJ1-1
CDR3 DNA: TGTGCCAGCAGCCCAGGACAGGGGGAGGTCACTGAAGCTTTCTTT
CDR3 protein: CASSPGQGEVTEAFF

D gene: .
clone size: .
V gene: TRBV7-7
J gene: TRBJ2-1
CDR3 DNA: TGTGCCAGCAGCTTGGGGGGCTCCTACAATGAGCAGTTCTTC
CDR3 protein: CASSLGGSYNEQFF

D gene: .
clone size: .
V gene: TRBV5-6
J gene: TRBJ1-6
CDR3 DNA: TGTGCCAGCAGCTGGGACGCTAATTCACCCCTCCACTTT
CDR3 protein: CASSWDANSPLHF

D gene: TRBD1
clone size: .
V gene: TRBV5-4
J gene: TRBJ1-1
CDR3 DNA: TGTGCCAGCAGCTTAATAACAGGGGGCGGCTTCACTGAAGCTTTCTTT
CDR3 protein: CASSLITGGGFTEAFF

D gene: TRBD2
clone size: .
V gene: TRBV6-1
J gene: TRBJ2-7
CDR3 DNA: TGTGCCAGCAGTATACTAGCGGGGGACTCCTACGAGCAGTACTTC
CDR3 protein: CASSILAGDSYEQYF

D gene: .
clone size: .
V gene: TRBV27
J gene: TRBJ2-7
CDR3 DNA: TGTGCCAGCAAGGGGCAGGGTTGGAACGAGCAGTACTTC
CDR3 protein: CASKGQGWNEQYF

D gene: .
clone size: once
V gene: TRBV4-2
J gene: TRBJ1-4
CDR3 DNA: TGTGCCAGCAGCCAGCCAGCAACTAATGAAAAACTGTTTTTT
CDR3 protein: CASSQPATNEKLFF

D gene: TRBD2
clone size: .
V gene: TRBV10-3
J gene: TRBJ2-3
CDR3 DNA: TGTGCCATCAATCGCGGGGGGGCTTTAGATACGCAGTATTTT
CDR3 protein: CAINRGGALDTQYF

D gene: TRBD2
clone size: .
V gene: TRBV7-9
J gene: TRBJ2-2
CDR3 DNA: TGTGCCAGCAGCTTCGCGGGAGCCGGGGAGCTGTTTTTT
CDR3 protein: CASSFAGAGELFF

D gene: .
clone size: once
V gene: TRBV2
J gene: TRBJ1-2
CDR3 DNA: TGTGCCAGCAGTGAGGTGGGCTCCAAGGCCTCCAACGGCTACACCTTC
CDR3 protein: CASSEVGSKASNGYTF

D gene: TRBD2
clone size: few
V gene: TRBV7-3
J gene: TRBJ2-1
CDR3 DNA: TGTGCCAGCAGCTTAGGACTAGCGGGGGGGCCATACAATGAGCAGTTCTTC
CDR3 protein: CASSLGLAGGPYNEQFF

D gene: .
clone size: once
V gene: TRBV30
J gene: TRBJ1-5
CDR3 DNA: TGTGCCTGGAGTCAGGGCAATCAGCCCCAGCATTTT
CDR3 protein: CAWSQGNQPQHF

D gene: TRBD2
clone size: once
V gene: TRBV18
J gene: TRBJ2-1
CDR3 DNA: TGTGCCAGCTCACCCCTGCCAGCGGGGGTTTCCAATGAGCAGTTCTTC
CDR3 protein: CASSPLPAGVSNEQFF

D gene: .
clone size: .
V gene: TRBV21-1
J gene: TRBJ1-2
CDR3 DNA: TGTGCCAGCAGCGCCCACCAGGGAGCTAAAGGCTACACCTTC
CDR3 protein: CASSAHQGAKGYTF

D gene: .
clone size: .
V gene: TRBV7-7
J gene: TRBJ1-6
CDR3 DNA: TGTGCCAGCAGCTCCAACAGGGCTTCACCCCTCCACTTT
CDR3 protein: CASSSNRASPLHF

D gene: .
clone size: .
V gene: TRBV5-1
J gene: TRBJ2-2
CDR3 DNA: TGCGCCAGCAGCTCGCCCCCAGGGCTCGGGACGGTGAACACCGGGGAGCTGTTTTTT
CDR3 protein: CASSSPPGLGTVNTGELFF

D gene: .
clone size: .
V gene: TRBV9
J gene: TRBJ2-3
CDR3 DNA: TGTGCCAGCAGCGTTGAGGGGGGGCCCGCAGATACGCAGTATTTT
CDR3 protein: CASSVEGGPADTQYF

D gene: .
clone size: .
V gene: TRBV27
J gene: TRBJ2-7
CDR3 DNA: TGTGCCAGCAGGGGGACGCCAAGCTCCTACGAGCAGTACTTC
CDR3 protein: CASRGTPSSYEQYF

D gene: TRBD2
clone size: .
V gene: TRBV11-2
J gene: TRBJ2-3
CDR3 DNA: TGTGCCAGCACCCCCCGGGGGGGGGTCACAGATACGCAGTATTTT
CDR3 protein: CASTPRGGVTDTQYF

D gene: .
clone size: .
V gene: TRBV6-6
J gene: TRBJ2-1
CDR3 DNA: TGTGCCAGCAGTTACTCGGGCAGGGTCCATGAGCAGTTCTTC
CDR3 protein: CASSYSGRVHEQFF

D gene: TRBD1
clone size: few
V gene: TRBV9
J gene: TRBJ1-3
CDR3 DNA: TGTGCCAGCAGCGTGGAAACAGGGGTTGGAAACACCATATATTTT
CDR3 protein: CASSVETGVGNTIYF

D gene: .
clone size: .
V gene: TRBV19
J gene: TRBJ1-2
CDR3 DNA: TGTGCCAGTAGTAATTTAGGACAGAACTATGGCTACACCTTC
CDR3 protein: CASSNLGQNYGYTF

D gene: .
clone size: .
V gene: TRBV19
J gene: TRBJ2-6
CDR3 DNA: TGTGCCAGTAGCGAGGCGGGCTCTGGGGCCAACGTCCTGACTTTC
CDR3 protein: CASSEAGSGANVLTF

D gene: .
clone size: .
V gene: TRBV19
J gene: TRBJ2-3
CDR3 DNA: TGTGCCAGTAGTCTGCGGGGATCGTGGGGGGGCGGCACAGATACGCAGTATTTT
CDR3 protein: CASSLRGSWGGGTDTQYF

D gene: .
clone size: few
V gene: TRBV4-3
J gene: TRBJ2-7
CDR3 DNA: TGCGCCAGCAGCCAAGGGGGGATCAACGAGCAGTACTTC
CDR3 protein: CASSQGGINEQYF

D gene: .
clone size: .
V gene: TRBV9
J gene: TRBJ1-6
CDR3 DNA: TGTGCCAGCAGCGTGCTTGCGGATAATTCACCCCTCCACTTT
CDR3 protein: CASSVLADNSPLHF

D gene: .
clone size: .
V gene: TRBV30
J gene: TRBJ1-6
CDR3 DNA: TGTGCCTGGAGTGTTGGGAACTATAATTCACCCCTCCACTTT
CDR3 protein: CAWSVGNYNSPLHF

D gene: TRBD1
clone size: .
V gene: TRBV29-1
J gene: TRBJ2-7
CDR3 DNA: TGCAGCGTTGACGTAGGACAGGGGGAGAACGAGCAGTACTTC
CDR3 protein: CSVDVGQGENEQYF

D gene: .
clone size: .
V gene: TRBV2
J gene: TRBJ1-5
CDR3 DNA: TGTGCCAGCAGTGAAGAAGCGAAAAATCAGCCCCAGCATTTT
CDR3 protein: CASSEEAKNQPQHF

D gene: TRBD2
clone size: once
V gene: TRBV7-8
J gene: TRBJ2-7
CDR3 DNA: TGTGCCAGCAGCCGACTAGCGGGGAACTACGAGCAGTACTTC
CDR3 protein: CASSRLAGNYEQYF

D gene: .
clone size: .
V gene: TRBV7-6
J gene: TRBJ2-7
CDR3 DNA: TGTGCCAGCAGCTTTCGGGGGGCATACGAGCAGTACTTC
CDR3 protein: CASSFRGAYEQYF

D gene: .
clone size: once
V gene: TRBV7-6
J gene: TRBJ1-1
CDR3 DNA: TGTGCCAGCAGCTTAGGGGGTTGGAACACTGAAGCTTTCTTT
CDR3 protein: CASSLGGWNTEAFF

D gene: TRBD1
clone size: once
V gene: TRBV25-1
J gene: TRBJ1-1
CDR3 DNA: TGTGCCAGCAGCTTGACAGGGATGAACACTGAAGCTTTCTTT
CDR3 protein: CASSLTGMNTEAFF

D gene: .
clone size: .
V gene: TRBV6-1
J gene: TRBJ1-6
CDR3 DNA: TGTGCCAGCAGTGGTCGCTTACATCCTAGTTCACCCCTCCACTTT
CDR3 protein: CASSGRLHPSSPLHF

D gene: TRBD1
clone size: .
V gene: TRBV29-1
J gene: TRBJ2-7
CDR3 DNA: TGCAGCGTTGACGGACAGGGGACGTACGAGCAGTACTTC
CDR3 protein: CSVDGQGTYEQYF

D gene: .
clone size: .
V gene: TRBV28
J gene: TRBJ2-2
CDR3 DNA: TGTGCCAGCAGTGGGACAAGAATCGCCGTGAACACCGGGGAGCTGTTTTTT
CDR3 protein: CASSGTRIAVNTGELFF

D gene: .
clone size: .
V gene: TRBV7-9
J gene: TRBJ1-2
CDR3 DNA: TGTGCCAGCAGTCGGGACACGGTTGACTATGGCTACACCTTC
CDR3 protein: CASSRDTVDYGYTF

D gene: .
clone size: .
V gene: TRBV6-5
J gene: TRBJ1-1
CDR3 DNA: TGTGCCAGCAGCAAGGAGGGACATCTGTGGGCTTTCTTT
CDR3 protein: CASSKEGHLWAFF

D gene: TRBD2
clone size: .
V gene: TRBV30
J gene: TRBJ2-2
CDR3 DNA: TGTGCCTGGGAGCGGGGTGCCGGGGAGCTGTTTTTT
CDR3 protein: CAWERGAGELFF

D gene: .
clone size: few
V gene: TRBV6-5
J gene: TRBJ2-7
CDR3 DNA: TGTGCCAGCAGTCCCGGGGCCTACGAGCAGTACTTC
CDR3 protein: CASSPGAYEQYF

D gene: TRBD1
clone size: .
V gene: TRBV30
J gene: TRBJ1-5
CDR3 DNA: TGTGCCTGGACCCCGGGACAGGGGGATCAGCCCCAGCATTTT
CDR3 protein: CAWTPGQGDQPQHF

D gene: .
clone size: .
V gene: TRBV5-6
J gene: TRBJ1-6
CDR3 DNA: TGTGCCAGCAGCTTGTCCCACTCGACGGATTCACCCCTCCACTTT
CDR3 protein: CASSLSHSTDSPLHF

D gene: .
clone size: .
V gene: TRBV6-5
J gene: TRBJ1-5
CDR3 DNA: TGTGCCAGCAGTTACTCTCTTAGCAATCAGCCCCAGCATTTT
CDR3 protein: CASSYSLSNQPQHF

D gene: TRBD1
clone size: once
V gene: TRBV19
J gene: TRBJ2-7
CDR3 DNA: TGTGCCAGTGGGTACAGGGGAACCTACGAGCAGTACTTC
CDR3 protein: CASGYRGTYEQYF

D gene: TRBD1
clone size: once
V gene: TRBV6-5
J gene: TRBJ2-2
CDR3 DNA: TGTGCCAGCAGAGAACAGGGGGCGGTCACCGGGGAGCTGTTTTTT
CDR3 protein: CASREQGAVTGELFF

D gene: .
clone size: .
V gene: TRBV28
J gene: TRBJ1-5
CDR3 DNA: TGTGCCAGCGGGGGGGGAAATCAGCCCCAGCATTTT
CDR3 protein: CASGGGNQPQHF

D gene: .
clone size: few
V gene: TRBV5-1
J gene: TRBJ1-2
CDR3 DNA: TGCGCCAGCAGCTTGGACGGGATTAACTATGGCTACACCTTC
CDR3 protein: CASSLDGINYGYTF

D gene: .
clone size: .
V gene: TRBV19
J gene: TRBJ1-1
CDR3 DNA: TGTGCCAGCCGGCAGGCGGGCACTGAAGCTTTCTTT
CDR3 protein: CASRQAGTEAFF

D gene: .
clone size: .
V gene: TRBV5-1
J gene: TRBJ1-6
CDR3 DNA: TGCGCCAGCAGCTTGGGGCTGGGGGGGCAGAATTCACCCCTCCACTTT
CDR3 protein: CASSLGLGGQNSPLHF

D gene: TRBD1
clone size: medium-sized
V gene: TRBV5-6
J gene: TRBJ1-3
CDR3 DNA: TGTGCCAGCAGCTCAATACAGACTAACAGGGGTATCTCTGGAAACACCATATATTTT
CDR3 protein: CASSSIQTNRGISGNTIYF

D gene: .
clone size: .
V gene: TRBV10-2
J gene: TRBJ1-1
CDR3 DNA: TGCGCCAGCAGTACAAGGCACATACAGGGGAACACTGAAGCTTTCTTT
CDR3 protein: CASSTRHIQGNTEAFF